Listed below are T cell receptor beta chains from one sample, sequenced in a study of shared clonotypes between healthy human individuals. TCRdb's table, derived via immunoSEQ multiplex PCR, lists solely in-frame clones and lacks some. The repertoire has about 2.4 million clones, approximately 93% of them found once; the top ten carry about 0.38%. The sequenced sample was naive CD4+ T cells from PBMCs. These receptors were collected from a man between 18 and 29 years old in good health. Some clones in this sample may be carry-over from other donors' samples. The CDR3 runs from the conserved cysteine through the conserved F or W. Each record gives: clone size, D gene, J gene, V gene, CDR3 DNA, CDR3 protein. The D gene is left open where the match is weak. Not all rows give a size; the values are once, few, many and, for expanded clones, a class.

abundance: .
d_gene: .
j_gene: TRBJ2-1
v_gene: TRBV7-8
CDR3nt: TGTGCCAGCAGCCCCCAGCGGGTCCACTCCTACAATGAGCAGTTCTTC
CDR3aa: CASSPQRVHSYNEQFF

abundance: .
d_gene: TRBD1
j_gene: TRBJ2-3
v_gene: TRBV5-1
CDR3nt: TGCGCCAGCAGCTTCAAGGGGGCGCAGACAGATACGCAGTATTTT
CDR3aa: CASSFKGAQTDTQYF

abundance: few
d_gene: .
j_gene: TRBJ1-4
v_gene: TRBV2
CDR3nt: TGTGCCAGCAGGAGAGGTGAAAAACTGTTTTTT
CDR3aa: CASRRGEKLFF

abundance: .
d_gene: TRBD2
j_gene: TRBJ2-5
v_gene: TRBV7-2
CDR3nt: TGTGCCAGCAGCTTAGGGCGAGCGGGAGGCCCCCAAGAGACCCAGTACTTC
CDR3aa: CASSLGRAGGPQETQYF

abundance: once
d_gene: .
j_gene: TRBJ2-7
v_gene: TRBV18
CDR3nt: TGTGCCAGCTCACCCTCGAGGGGAATGAGCTCCTACGAGCAGTACTTC
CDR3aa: CASSPSRGMSSYEQYF

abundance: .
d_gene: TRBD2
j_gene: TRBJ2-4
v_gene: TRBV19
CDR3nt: TGTGCCAGTAGCGGGGAGGGAACCGACATTCAGTACTTC
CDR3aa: CASSGEGTDIQYF

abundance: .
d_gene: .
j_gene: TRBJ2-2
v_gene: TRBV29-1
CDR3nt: TGCAGCGTTGGGGGTTACAAAGGGGGGCGCCACACCGGGGAGCTGTTTTTT
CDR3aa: CSVGGYKGGRHTGELFF

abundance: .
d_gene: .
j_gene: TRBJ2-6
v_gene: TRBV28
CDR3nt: TGTGCCAGCAGTTTGTTCCGGGGTACTGGGGCCAACGTCCTGACTTTC
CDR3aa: CASSLFRGTGANVLTF

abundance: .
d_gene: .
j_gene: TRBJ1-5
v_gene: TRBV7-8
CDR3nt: TGTGCCAGCAGCTTAGCGGTGGGAGGGGCCCACAGCAATCAGCCCCAGCATTTT
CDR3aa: CASSLAVGGAHSNQPQHF

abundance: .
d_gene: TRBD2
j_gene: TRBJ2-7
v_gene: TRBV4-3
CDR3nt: TGCGCCAGCAGCGGGGGGGTTCCAGGTCCCTTC
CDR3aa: CASSGGVPGPF

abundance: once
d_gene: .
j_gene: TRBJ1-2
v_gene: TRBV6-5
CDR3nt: TGTGCCAGCAGTGCTCATGGCTACACCTTC
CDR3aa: CASSAHGYTF

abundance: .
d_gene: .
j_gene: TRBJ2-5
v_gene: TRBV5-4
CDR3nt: TGTGCCAGCAGCTTGGCCATGACGGAGGAGACCCAGTACTTC
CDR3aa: CASSLAMTEETQYF

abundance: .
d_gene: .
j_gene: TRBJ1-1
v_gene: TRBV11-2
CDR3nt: TGTGCCAGCAGCTTAGCCTGGGGGACGACTGAAGCTTTCTTT
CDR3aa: CASSLAWGTTEAFF

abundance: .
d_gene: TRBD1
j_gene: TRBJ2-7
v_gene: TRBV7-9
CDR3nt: TGTGCCAGCAGCCCCCCGGACAGGGGGCGCGAGCAGTACTTC
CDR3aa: CASSPPDRGREQYF

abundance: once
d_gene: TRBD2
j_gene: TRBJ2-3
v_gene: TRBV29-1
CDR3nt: TGCAGCGGCCACATTGGACAGGGCTACACTAGCGGGAGGACAGATACGCAGTATTTT
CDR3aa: CSGHIGQGYTSGRTDTQYF

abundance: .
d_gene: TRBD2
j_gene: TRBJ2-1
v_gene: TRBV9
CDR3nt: TGTGCCAGCAGCTCGACCGGGACTAGCGGCTCGAATGAGCAGTTCTTC
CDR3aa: CASSSTGTSGSNEQFF

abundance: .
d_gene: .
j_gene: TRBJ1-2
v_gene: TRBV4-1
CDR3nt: TGCGCCAGCAGCCAAGTCGTCTCAAACTATGGCTACACCTTC
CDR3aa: CASSQVVSNYGYTF

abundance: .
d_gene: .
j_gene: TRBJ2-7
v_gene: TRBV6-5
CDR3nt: TGTGCCAGCAGTTATCCTCCGACTAATGAGCAGTACTTC
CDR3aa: CASSYPPTNEQYF

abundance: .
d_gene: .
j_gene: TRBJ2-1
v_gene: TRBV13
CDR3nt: TGTGCCAGCAGCTTCAGGCTAGTAGGAGGTGAGCAGTTCTTC
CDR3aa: CASSFRLVGGEQFF

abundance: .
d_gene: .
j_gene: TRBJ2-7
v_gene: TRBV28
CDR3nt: TGTGCCAGCGGGGGCGCGGGTCCTACCTACGAGCAGTACTTC
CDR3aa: CASGGAGPTYEQYF

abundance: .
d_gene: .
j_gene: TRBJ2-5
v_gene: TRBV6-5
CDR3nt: TGTGCCAGCAGTACTCTCAGGGGCCAAGAGACCCAGTACTTC
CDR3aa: CASSTLRGQETQYF

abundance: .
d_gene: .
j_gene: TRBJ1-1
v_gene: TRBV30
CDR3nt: TGTGCCTGGAGTCCCTATAGGGGGGGGGAACGCACTGAAGCTTTCTTT
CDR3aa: CAWSPYRGGERTEAFF

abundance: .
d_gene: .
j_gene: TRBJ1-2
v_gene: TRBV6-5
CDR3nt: TGTGCCAGCACCTTGAACGGTTGGGCGGAAAATGGCTACACCTTC
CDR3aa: CASTLNGWAENGYTF

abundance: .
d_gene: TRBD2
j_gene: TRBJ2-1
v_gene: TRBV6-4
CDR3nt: TGTGCCAGCAGTGACTCATGGACTAGCGGGCCGTCCTACAATGAGCAGTTCTTC
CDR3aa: CASSDSWTSGPSYNEQFF

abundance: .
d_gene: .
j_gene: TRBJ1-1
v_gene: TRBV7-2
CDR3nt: TGTGCCAGCAGCTCAAGCAGCCTTACTGAAGCTTTCTTT
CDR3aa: CASSSSSLTEAFF

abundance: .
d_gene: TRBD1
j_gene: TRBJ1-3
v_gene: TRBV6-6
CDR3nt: TGTGCCAGCAGGCCGACAGGGGGCTTGGGAAACACCATATATTTT
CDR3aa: CASRPTGGLGNTIYF

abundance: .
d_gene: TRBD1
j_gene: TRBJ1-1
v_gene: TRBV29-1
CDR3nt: TGCAGCGTTGAAAGGGACAGGGCGGTCACTGGAGCTTTCTTT
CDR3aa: CSVERDRAVTGAFF

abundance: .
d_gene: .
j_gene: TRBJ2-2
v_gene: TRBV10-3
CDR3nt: TGTGCCATCAGTGAGGCAGGTGGGAACGGGGAGCTGTTTTTT
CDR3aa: CAISEAGGNGELFF

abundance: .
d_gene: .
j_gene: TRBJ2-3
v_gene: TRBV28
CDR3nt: TGTGCCAGCAGTTCAGAAGATACGCAGTATTTT
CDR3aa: CASSSEDTQYF

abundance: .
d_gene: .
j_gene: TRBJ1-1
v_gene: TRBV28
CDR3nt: TGTGCCAGCAGTGAGCCCGCCGGTGAAGCTTTCTTT
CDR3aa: CASSEPAGEAFF

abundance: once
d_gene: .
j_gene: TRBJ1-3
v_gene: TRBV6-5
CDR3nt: TGTGCCAGCAGTTATAATGTACAAGCCTCTGGAAACACCATATATTTT
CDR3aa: CASSYNVQASGNTIYF

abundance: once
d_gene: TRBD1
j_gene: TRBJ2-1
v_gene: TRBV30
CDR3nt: TGTGCCTGGAGTGTAAGGGGGTGGGACAGGGACGTCAATGAGCAGTTCTTC
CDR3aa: CAWSVRGWDRDVNEQFF

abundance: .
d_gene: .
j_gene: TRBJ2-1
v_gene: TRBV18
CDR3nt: TGTGCCAGCTCACCATGGTGGGAATCCTACAATGAGCAGTTCTTC
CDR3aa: CASSPWWESYNEQFF

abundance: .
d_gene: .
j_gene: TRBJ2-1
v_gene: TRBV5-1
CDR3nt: TGCGCCAGCAGCCTGGGCGGGGTAGCGAAGGGAGTCGAGCAGTTCTTC
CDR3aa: CASSLGGVAKGVEQFF

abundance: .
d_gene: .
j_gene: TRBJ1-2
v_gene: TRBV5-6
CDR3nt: TGTGCCAGCAGCTTGGCAGCCTATGAGTTCTATGGCTACACCTTC
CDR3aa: CASSLAAYEFYGYTF

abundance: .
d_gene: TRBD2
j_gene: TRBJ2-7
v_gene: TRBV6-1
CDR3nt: TGTGCCAGCAACCTAGCGGGGAACTACGAGCAGTACTTC
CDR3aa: CASNLAGNYEQYF

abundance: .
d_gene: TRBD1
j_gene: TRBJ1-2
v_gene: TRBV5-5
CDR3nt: TGTGCCAGCAGCCAAGTGGGGACAGGTTCGATCGGCTACACCTTC
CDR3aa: CASSQVGTGSIGYTF

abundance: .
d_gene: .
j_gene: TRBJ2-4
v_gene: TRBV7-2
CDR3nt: TGTGCCAGCAGCTTAGCGATCGGGGCAGCCAAAAACATTCAGTACTTC
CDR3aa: CASSLAIGAAKNIQYF

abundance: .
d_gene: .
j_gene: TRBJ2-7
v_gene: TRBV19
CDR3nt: TGTGCCAGTAGCCAACGTGGCGGCTACGAGCAGTACTTC
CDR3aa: CASSQRGGYEQYF

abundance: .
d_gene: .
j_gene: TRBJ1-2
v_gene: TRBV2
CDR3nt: TGTGCCAGCAGTGTTTTACAACAAAACTATGGCTACACCTTC
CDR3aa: CASSVLQQNYGYTF

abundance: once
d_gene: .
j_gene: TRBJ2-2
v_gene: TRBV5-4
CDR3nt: TGTGCCAGCAGCTTGGGGCCATTAGGAAACACCGGGGAGCTGTTTTTT
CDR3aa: CASSLGPLGNTGELFF

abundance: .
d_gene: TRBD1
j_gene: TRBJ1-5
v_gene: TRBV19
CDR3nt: TGTGCCAGTAGTCCCGGACAGGGATCCAATCAGCCCCAGCATTTT
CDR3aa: CASSPGQGSNQPQHF

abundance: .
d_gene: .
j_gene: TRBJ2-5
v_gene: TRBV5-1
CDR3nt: TGCGCCAGCAGTCTGGGCCAAGAGACCCAGTACTTC
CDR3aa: CASSLGQETQYF

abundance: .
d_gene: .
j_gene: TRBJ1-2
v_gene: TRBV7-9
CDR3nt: TGTGCCAGCAGCTATCTCCCCGGGGGGAGTTCGGCCTATGGCTACACCTTC
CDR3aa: CASSYLPGGSSAYGYTF

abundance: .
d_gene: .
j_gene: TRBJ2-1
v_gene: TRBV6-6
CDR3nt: TGTGCCAGCAGACCCCAAGGCGGGTACAATGAGCAGTTCTTC
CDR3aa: CASRPQGGYNEQFF

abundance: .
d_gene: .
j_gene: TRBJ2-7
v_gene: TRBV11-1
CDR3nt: TGTGCCAGCAGCTTAGGGGTGGCATACGAGCAGTACTTC
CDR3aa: CASSLGVAYEQYF

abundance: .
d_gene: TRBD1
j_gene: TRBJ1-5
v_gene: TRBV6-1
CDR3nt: TGTGCCAGCAGTGACCGGACAGGGATAATATATAGCAATCAGCCCCAGCATTTT
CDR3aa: CASSDRTGIIYSNQPQHF

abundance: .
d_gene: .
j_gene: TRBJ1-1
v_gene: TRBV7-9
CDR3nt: TGTGCCAGCAGCTTAGCCAGGACGTGGGGGGACACTGAAGCTTTCTTT
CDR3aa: CASSLARTWGDTEAFF

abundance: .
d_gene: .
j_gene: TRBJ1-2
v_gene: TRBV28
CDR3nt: TGTGCCAGCAGTTTACCTGCGTGGGCTCGGTATGGCTACACCTTC
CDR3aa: CASSLPAWARYGYTF

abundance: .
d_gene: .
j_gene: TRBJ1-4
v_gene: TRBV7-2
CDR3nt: TGTGCCAGCAGCTTATTCTCCCAGGGGCTAGGTAATGAAAAACTGTTTTTT
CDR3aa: CASSLFSQGLGNEKLFF

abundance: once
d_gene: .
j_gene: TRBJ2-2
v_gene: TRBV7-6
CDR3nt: TGTGCCAGCACGTCCGCGGGGGAGCTGTTTTTT
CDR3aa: CASTSAGELFF

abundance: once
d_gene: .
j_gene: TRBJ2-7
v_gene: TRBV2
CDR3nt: TGTGCCACCAGACAGACAGGAGCCAGATACGAGCAGTACTTC
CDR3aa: CATRQTGARYEQYF

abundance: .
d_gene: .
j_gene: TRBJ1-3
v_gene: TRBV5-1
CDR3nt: TGCGCCAGCAGCCGGGCGGGGGACGGAAACACCATATATTTT
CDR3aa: CASSRAGDGNTIYF